This TCR beta chain was documented in a study of T cell responses to AZD1222 COVID-19 vaccine. Findings and caveats of the study: Spike-specific TCR breadth and depth went up after people got two AZD1222 doses. Targeting of unmutated variant regions was reportedly seen in nearly half of spike-specific TCRs.

The protocol was immunoSEQ multiplex PCR, while the TCRdb copy is restricted to in-frame clones and leaves out a portion. The data hold under 200,000 clones, with around 89% observed a single time. Trimming removed 4 bases from V and 3 bases from J; junction bases left unmatched: 4. Germline V gene sequence: CDR1 GTSNPN, CDR2 SVGIG (reference sequence). CDR3 size: 14 residues. Comments on this clone: Its specificity is not known.

It was second doses at about 4 or about 12 weeks that were pooled. The chain uses TRBV30 and TRBJ2-3, with 10 bases identical to TRBD2. This receptor was identified in an adult who received the AZD1222 COVID-19 vaccine. This specimen was peripheral blood, taken 28 days after the second AZD1222 dose. CDR3 sequence reads: CAWTSGRGTDTQYF. DNA of the CDR3: TGTGCCTGGACTAGCGGGAGAGGAACAGATACGCAGTATTTT.